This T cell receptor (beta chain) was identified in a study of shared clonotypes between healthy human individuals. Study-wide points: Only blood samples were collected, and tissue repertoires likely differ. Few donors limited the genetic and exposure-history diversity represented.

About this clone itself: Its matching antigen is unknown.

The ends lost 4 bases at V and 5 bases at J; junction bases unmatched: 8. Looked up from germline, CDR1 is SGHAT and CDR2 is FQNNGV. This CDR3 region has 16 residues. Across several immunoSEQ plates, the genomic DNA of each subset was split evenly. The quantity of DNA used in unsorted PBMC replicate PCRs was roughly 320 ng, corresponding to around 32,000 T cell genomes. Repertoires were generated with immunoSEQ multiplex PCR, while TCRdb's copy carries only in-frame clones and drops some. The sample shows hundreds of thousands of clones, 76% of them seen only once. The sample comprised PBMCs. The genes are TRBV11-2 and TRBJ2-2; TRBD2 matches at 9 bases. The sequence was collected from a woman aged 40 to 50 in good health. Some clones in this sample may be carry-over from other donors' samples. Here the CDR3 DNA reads TGTGCCAGCAGCTGGTCCGGGACTAGCATAACCGGGGAGCTGTTTTTT. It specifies CASSWSGTSITGELFF. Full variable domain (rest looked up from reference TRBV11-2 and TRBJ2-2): EAGVAQSPRYKIIEKRQSVAFWCNPISGHATLYWYQQILGQGPKLLIQFQNNGVVDDSQLPKDRFSAERLKGVDSTLKIQPAKLEDSAVYLCASSWSGTSITGELFFGEGSRLTVL.